These T cell receptor beta chains were read from a single sample in a study of cytomegalovirus exposure and HLA in healthy donors. The assay was immunoSEQ multiplex PCR, and TCRdb's table has in-frame clones only and misses some. This sample has about 100,000 clones, with over 70% found just once. The material sequenced was PBMCs. All receptors derive from a man aged 30-40 years in good health and CMV-seronegative. Both conserved end residues are part of each CDR3. The order of the fields is V gene, D gene, J gene, clone size, CDR3 DNA, CDR3 protein. A D gene is named only where the DNA matches it firmly. The size entry is marked missing in some rows and otherwise reads once, few, many or a size class.

TRBV19	-	TRBJ1-4	-	TGTGCCAGTAGTATAGGCCCATTACAGGTTCGTGCAACTAATGAAAAACTGTTTTTT	CASSIGPLQVRATNEKLFF
TRBV30	-	TRBJ1-2	-	TGTGCCTGGAGTGAAGCGGTTTCGTCCTTC	CAWSEAVSSF
TRBV25-1	-	TRBJ2-7	once	TGTGCCAGCAGTGAATCAGACTCATACTACGAGCAGTACTTC	CASSESDSYYEQYF
TRBV30	TRBD1	TRBJ1-2	-	TGTGCCTGGAGTATGACAGGGCTCTATGGCTACACCTTC	CAWSMTGLYGYTF
TRBV7-9	TRBD2	TRBJ2-7	few	TGTGCCAGCAGCTTGACGGGGGGGCTTACCGAGCAGTACTTC	CASSLTGGLTEQYF
TRBV27	TRBD1	TRBJ2-3	-	TGTGCCAGCAAGACAGGGGTGACGCAGTATTTT	CASKTGVTQYF
TRBV5-4	TRBD2	TRBJ2-5	-	TGTGCCAGCAGCCCGGGAGGGGCTAGCGGGGGAGGGGAGACCCAGTACTTC	CASSPGGASGGGETQYF
TRBV10-1	-	TRBJ1-1	-	TGCGCCAGCAGTGAGAGGGGAAGGACTGAAGCTTTCTTT	CASSERGRTEAFF
TRBV27	-	TRBJ1-5	-	TGTGCCAGCAGTCCCTACCCCGCCAATCAGCCCCAGCATTTT	CASSPYPANQPQHF
TRBV5-1	TRBD1	TRBJ1-2	-	TGCGCCAGTCAGGAGGACAGGGACCTTGGGGGCTACACCTTC	CASQEDRDLGGYTF
TRBV6-1	TRBD2	TRBJ2-1	-	TGTGCCAGCAGCCCATGGACTAGCGGGAGTTCTGAGCAGTTCTTC	CASSPWTSGSSEQFF
TRBV6-5	-	TRBJ1-4	-	TGTGCCAGCAGTTACGGGGCCAAGGAGAAACTGTTTTTT	CASSYGAKEKLFF
TRBV15	TRBD2	TRBJ2-7	-	TGTGCCACCAGCCCCTCTGGTCGGGCGGGAGGGCCGCGGGAGCAGTACTTC	CATSPSGRAGGPREQYF
TRBV5-8	-	TRBJ1-4	-	TGTGCCAGCAGCCAGGAGGGGACCCTCCCTAATGAAAAACTGTTTTTT	CASSQEGTLPNEKLFF
TRBV20-1	TRBD2	TRBJ2-4	-	TGCAGTGCTACCCAAGCGGGGGCCGGGTACTTC	CSATQAGAGYF
TRBV19	TRBD1	TRBJ1-2	-	TGTGCCAGTCGGACAGGGGGACTCCTTGGCTACACCTTC	CASRTGGLLGYTF
TRBV18	-	TRBJ2-5	-	TGTGCCAGCTCACCAACGGCGGGGGCCCAAGAGACCCAGTACTTC	CASSPTAGAQETQYF
TRBV6-4	-	TRBJ2-2	-	TGTGCCAGCAGTGACTCGGACAGCACCGGGGAGCTGTTTTTT	CASSDSDSTGELFF
TRBV4-1	TRBD1	TRBJ2-1	once	TGCGCCAGCAGCCACGGACAGGAGACCAATGAGCAGTTCTTC	CASSHGQETNEQFF
TRBV9	-	TRBJ2-3	-	TGTGCCAGCAGAGGAACAGGACATACGCAGTATTTT	CASRGTGHTQYF
TRBV19	TRBD1	TRBJ1-5	few	TGTGCCAGTAGATGGGACAGCTATCAGCCCCAGCATTTT	CASRWDSYQPQHF
TRBV2	-	TRBJ1-1	many	TGTGCCAGTCGACAGAGCCCTGAAGCTTTCTTT	CASRQSPEAFF
TRBV7-2	TRBD2	TRBJ2-3	-	TGTGCCAGCAGCGCGGGAGCCGGGGTACGCACAGATACGCAGTATTTT	CASSAGAGVRTDTQYF
TRBV4-1	TRBD1	TRBJ2-7	medium-sized	TGCGCCAGCAGCCAAGTGGCGGGACAGGGATTCTACGAGCAGTACTTC	CASSQVAGQGFYEQYF
TRBV6-5	TRBD2	TRBJ2-1	few	TGTGCCAGCAGTTACTCCCCGCGGGAGGATGAGTTCTTC	CASSYSPREDEFF
TRBV27	TRBD1	TRBJ1-5	-	TGTGCCAGCGCGCCAAGGGGACAGCTCAATCAGCCCCAGCATTTT	CASAPRGQLNQPQHF
TRBV18	-	TRBJ1-1	-	TGTGCCAGCTCACCTATGCAGGGATCTGAAGCTTTCTTT	CASSPMQGSEAFF
TRBV13	TRBD2	TRBJ2-1	-	TGTGCCAGCAGCGCACCTAGCGGCTCCTACAATGAGCAGTTCTTC	CASSAPSGSYNEQFF
TRBV6-5	-	TRBJ1-4	-	TGTGCCAGCAGGGAGACAGTAACTAATGAAAAACTGTTTTTT	CASRETVTNEKLFF
TRBV4-1	TRBD1	TRBJ1-5	-	TGCGCCAGCCGGACTTCATACAGGGGGAACGAGCCCCAGCATTTT	CASRTSYRGNEPQHF
TRBV19	-	TRBJ1-2	-	TGTGCCACTACGGACAGTGCCAACTATGGCTACACCTTC	CATTDSANYGYTF
TRBV7-2	-	TRBJ1-5	-	TGTGCCAGCAGCGGGAGGAATAGCAATCAGCCCCAGCATTTT	CASSGRNSNQPQHF
TRBV5-6	TRBD1	TRBJ1-2	-	TGTGCCAGCAGCTTTACAGGGGGGTATGGCTACACCTTC	CASSFTGGYGYTF
TRBV9	-	TRBJ2-3	-	TGTGCCAGCAGCCCGAGACAGGGCACAGATACGCAGTATTTT	CASSPRQGTDTQYF
TRBV4-1	-	TRBJ1-2	-	TGCGCCAGCAGCCAAGAGGCAGGGAGGTACTATGGCTACACCTTC	CASSQEAGRYYGYTF
TRBV6-1	-	TRBJ1-4	-	TGTGCCAGCTTTAAGGGGACTAATGAAAAACTGTTTTTT	CASFKGTNEKLFF
TRBV18	-	TRBJ1-5	-	TGTGCCAGCTCACAGACGACAGATAATAGCAATCAGCCCCAGCATTTT	CASSQTTDNSNQPQHF
TRBV7-8	-	TRBJ2-7	-	TGTGCCAGCAGCTTAGGACAGTTGTCGAAGCAGTACTTC	CASSLGQLSKQYF
TRBV11-2	TRBD1	TRBJ2-3	-	TGTGCCAGCAGCCATCCACCCAGGGGGCGCGGTGCAGATACGCAGTATTTT	CASSHPPRGRGADTQYF
TRBV7-9	-	TRBJ2-1	-	TGTGCCAGCAGCTCCCCCAGCGGAGAACAGTTCTTC	CASSSPSGEQFF
TRBV6-5	TRBD2	TRBJ2-5	-	TGTGCCAGCAGTTTCTCCATAGCGGGCCCCCAAGAGACCCAGTACTTC	CASSFSIAGPQETQYF